This T cell receptor (beta chain) came from a study of T cell repertoires in cytomegalovirus infection. This clonotype showed up just a few times. The antigen remains undetermined. TCRdb fed the reads into MiXCR, producing one record per CDR3 protein. The repertoire holds roughly 720,000 distinct CDR3 sequences, with roughly 35% as singletons. Study-level results: Cumulated frequencies of public TCR beta families served to identify carriers of CMV plus the relevant HLA. HLA-C-restricted CMV clonotypes gave the most frequent clonotype in two of eight donors.

Sample: PBMCs. The sequence was obtained from a human donor in good health (CMV status not recorded). Some clones in this sample may be carry-over from other donors' samples.

CDR3 loop: CATAQGAAAFF. CDR3 bases: TGTGCCACTGCCCAGGGGGCAGCGGCTTTCTTT. The chain recombines TRBV19 with TRBJ1-1, with TRBD1 matching 8 bases. The V and J ends lost 10 bases and 11 bases, in that order; junction bases with no gene match: 9. The germline V gene has CDR1 LNHDA and CDR2 SQIVND (reference sequence). The CDR3 loop spans 11 amino acids.